The TCR beta chain under discussion was sequenced for a study of cytomegalovirus exposure and HLA in healthy donors (dated by TCRdb to the late 2010s). Regarding the complete study: An earlier analysis of some 500 of the donors reported 250 to 350 Gb of sequence data and 117 million unique TCR beta sequences from about 179 million T cells. An early release covering 550 to 700 HLA-typed donors comprised about 290 gigabases of sequencing data and tens of millions of unique TCR sequences. Of the approximately 400 genotyped donors, approximately 81% were placed in the genetic ancestry cluster associated with self-reported Caucasian donors. The study aimed to test whether signatures of past pathogen exposure could be identified by cataloging public T cell receptors. The study profiled the T cell repertoires of 666 subjects by immunosequencing and related them to cytomegalovirus serostatus. Besides the first cohort of 550 to 750 subjects, a separate validation cohort made up of 120 or so different subjects was used. To predict cytomegalovirus infection status, the study brought together high-throughput TCR immunosequencing, statistical association of individual TCRs with disease status, and machine learning. A later analysis re-analyzed previously published TCR beta repertoires from about 730 donors and added high-resolution HLA genotyping to study TCR occurrence patterns. Rather than using new phenotypic data, the later analysis identified candidate immune exposures from TCR beta sequences and from how often those sequences occurred across donors. An earlier analysis of approximately 580 of the donors used high-throughput TCR beta sequencing to judge whether each TCR beta V gene segment behaved as functional or pseudogenic. Donor age, sex, ethnicity and CMV serostatus were compiled together with the repertoire data. Genome-wide SNP genotypes for about 60% of the 666 donors were used in a later genetic analysis, which treated that subset as a discovery cohort. Every repertoire in the discovery cohort had been generated on one and the same sequencing platform. HLA typing included class I and class II loci at four-digit resolution. The number of donors typed differed by locus, with roughly 629-640 for A, B, C, DRB1 and DQB1, more than 500 for DQA1, 600 to 610 for DPA1, and under 490 for DPB1. Because of strong linkage in the cohort, roughly five DR-DQ haplotypes were treated as single units for association and clustering. Among about 370 genotyped donors of the cohort, an average of around 240,000 unique TCR beta nucleotide sequences was sequenced per donor, of which about 18% were non-productive.

Libraries were built with the immunoSEQ multiplex PCR assay. For the multiplex PCR, a mixture combining 60 forward primers for TCR Vbeta segments and 13 reverse primers for TCR Jbeta segments was used. Amplification of the CDR3 region of rearranged TCR beta genes was performed with a multiplex PCR assay on genomic DNA. On the Illumina HiSeq System, the amplified TCR beta libraries were sequenced as 87-base-pair reads. In the paper's pipeline: A later analysis counted about 76 million unique TCR beta chains across the 650 to 700 repertoires, and around 9.9 million of these chains were shared by at least two donors. Raw reads were error-corrected and collapsed into unique sequences by a nearest-neighbor algorithm in which closely related sequences were merged to remove PCR and sequencing errors. V, D and J gene segments were assigned by aligning CDR3 sequences to IMGT reference sequences. Each retained sequence needed at least a six-nucleotide match to both a V gene segment and a J gene segment. A rearrangement was called productive if the CDR3 had no stop codons and remained in frame with V and J, and every other rearrangement was called non-productive. CDR3 was defined according to IMGT convention as the region running from the second conserved V-encoded cysteine to the conserved J-encoded phenylalanine. The earlier analysis of a few hundred of the donors excluded any sequence lacking an unambiguous match to a single V gene segment. An earlier analysis of around 600 of the donors classified V segments as functional when productive rearrangements were above 56.7% and as segregating when the standard deviation between donors was above 5%. A statistical classification framework was built to diagnose cytomegalovirus status from the catalog of TCR beta chain sequences. In a later analysis, V and J genes were assigned by comparing TCR nucleotide sequences against IMGT/GENE-DB human TR gene sequences. A later analysis assigned CDR3 sequences and most-parsimonious VDJ recombination scenarios with the TCRdist pipeline. In a later analysis, each TCR beta chain was defined by its CDR3 amino acid sequence together with its V-gene family, and reads without a unique V-gene family were excluded. As a way to deal with suspected cross-contamination and a sequencing artifact, a later analysis dropped 592 nucleotide sequences that were highly shared and had low generation probability. In a later analysis, a clonal expansion index for each public chain was calculated from normalized within-repertoire ranks of inferred template counts. A later analysis computed generation probabilities with a VDJ recombination model fitted to out-of-frame rearrangements, and checked the results against IGoR. Hypergeometric tests were used in a later analysis to score TCR-TCR, TCR-HLA and TCR-CMV co-occurrence, with a repertoire-size bias correction applied to the TCR pairs. To estimate false discovery rates, a later analysis permuted the HLA or CMV assignments 20 times. In a later analysis, co-occurring TCRs were grouped using DBSCAN, with TCRdist sequence similarity added in when clustering inside HLA-allele-positive subsets. Repertoires with fewer than 30,000 or more than 120,000 public chains were left out of co-occurrence clustering, as were about 5 repertoires with anomalous nucleotide sharing. TCRdb carries this immuneACCESS record with in-frame sequences only. Its versions omit some clonotypes, under half of them owing to an unresolved V gene in the studies checked, with the rest unexplained. D and trimming come from the DNA, and the V and J calls and clone size come from that table. The sample has under 200,000 clones on record. The ten largest clonotypes hold 6.5% of the sample.

Clipping removes 4 bases from V and 4 bases from J, with 13 as the unmatched junction base count. The CDR3 sequence holds 17 residues, the cysteine and phenylalanine included. Only the CDR3 part of the read is kept: 51 bases, read in frame from the first base. Based on the germline V gene, the CDR1 and CDR2 sequences are ENHRY and SYGVKD. The cohort comprised 666 healthy bone marrow donors. At the time of sampling, every cohort member was nominally healthy, though immune exposures that went unrecorded were likely present. The donor tested CMV seronegative and was one of the 352 seronegative cohort members. Every donor gave a peripheral blood sample, and the peripheral blood mononuclear cells from that sample were used for TCR beta sequencing. Genomic DNA extraction from the blood cell samples was performed with the Qiagen DNeasy Blood Extraction Kit. Points the paper makes about the study in general: The only immune exposure information available for the cohort was CMV serostatus. The sequencing pipeline was judged likely to have produced a cluster of highly shared sequence variants as a technical artifact. In an earlier analysis of 587 of the donors, most TCR beta V segments appeared in productive rearrangements about 87% or about 30% of the time, broadly matching IMGT annotations. In this cohort, only TCR beta chains were sequenced, and detectable features were limited by the absence of alpha or paired-chain data. Most TCR sequences were seen in very few donors, while some public TCRs were found in many individuals. In a later analysis, the rate of TCR association differed among HLA loci, with DRB1 alleles having the most associated TCRs and HLA-C alleles having the fewest. Linkage disequilibrium might explain the correlated functional status among segregating V segments, but an unknown experimental factor could not be ruled out. A later analysis reported that several top co-occurrence clusters appeared linked to parvovirus B19, influenza, CMV and Epstein-Barr virus. The study gave a list of 150 to 200 TCR beta chains associated with cytomegalovirus. Because counts were too low, approximately 15 rarely observed V segments, including chromosome 9 orphons, were excluded from the earlier analysis of some 540 of the donors. In a later analysis, HLA-associated TCR beta chains were found to be more clonally expanded and to have lower generation probabilities than equally common non-associated chains. Some IMGT-functional V segments, including TRBV6-2 and TRBV6-3, could not be told apart with the 87-base-pair reads, so those segments were excluded. In a later genetic analysis, a missense DCLRE1C variant was associated with V-gene and J-gene trimming of TCR beta chains, and the association was replicated in an independent cohort. Compared with the roughly 670-donor mean, donors in an Asian-associated ancestry cluster had fewer N-insertions in productive TCRs, according to a later genetic analysis. Because HLA typing was missing for some donors at each locus, association tests included only the typed subset. A further reported finding was that TCR beta sequences accurately predicted the HLA-A and HLA-B alleles for most subjects in the first cohort. Assigning TCR associations to individual alleles was difficult when HLA alleles, especially DR and DQ, strongly co-occurred. Three of the identified cytomegalovirus-associated TCR beta chains were confirmed in vitro to be specific for cytomegalovirus antigens. The presence/absence analyses assumed that sequencing depth was roughly uniform across donors, and that assumption may not be true. According to a later analysis, most CMV-associated TCR beta chains appeared to be HLA-restricted, and the HLA associations seemed to be driven largely by CMV exposure. Cytomegalovirus status was reported to be diagnosed by the classifier with high specificity and sensitivity in both the original and validation cohorts. At a false discovery rate of 0.05, a later analysis linked about 17,000 TCR beta sequences to specific HLA alleles. The authors suggested that the approach could potentially be extended to other disease states and immunological phenotypes.

On this clone itself: There is no known antigen for this receptor.

The specimen sequenced was PBMCs. The chain is encoded by TRBV10-3 joined to TRBJ2-7; 10 central nucleotides agree with TRBD1. The clonotype was recovered from a man in his thirties or forties in good health and CMV-seronegative. The DNA sequence is as follows: TGTGCCATCAGTGGCGGTAGACCGGGACAGGGGCCTTACGAGCAGTACTTC. Its protein reads: CAISGGRPGQGPYEQYF.